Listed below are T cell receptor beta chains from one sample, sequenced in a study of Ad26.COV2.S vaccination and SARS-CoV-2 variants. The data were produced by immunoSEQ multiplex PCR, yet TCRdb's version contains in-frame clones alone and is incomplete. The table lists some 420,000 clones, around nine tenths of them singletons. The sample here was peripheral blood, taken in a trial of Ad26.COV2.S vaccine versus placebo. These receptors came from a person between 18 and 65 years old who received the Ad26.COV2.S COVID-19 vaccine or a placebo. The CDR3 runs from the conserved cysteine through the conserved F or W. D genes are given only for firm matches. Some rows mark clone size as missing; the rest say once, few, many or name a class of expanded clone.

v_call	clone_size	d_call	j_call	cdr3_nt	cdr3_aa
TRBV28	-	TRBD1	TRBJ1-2	TGTGCCAGCAGTTCCCAGGGGGTGGGCTATGGCTACACCTTC	CASSSQGVGYGYTF
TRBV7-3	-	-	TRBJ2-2	TGTGCCAGCACCCCAGGAGGAACCGGGGAGCTGTTTTTT	CASTPGGTGELFF
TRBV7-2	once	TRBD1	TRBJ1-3	TGTGCCAGCAGCTCGGGGACAGGGCGATCCTCTGGAAACACCATATATTTT	CASSSGTGRSSGNTIYF
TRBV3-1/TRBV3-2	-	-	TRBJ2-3	TGTGCCAGTACTGACGCGTTCACAGATACGCAGTATTTT	CASTDAFTDTQYF
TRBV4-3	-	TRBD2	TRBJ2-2	TGCGCCAGCAGCCAAACAGCGGGGGGCAACACCGGGGAGCTGTTTTTT	CASSQTAGGNTGELFF
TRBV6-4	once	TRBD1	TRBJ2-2	TGTGCCAGCAGTGCCACACAGGGGTCCGGGGAGCTGTTTTTT	CASSATQGSGELFF
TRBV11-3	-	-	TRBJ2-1	TGTGCCAGCAGCTTAGGGGTTAGGGGAGACAATGAGCAGTTCTTC	CASSLGVRGDNEQFF
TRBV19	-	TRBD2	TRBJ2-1	TGTGCCAGTAGTAGGGCGGGGGGCCCCTACAATGAGCAGTTCTTC	CASSRAGGPYNEQFF
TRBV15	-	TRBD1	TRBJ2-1	TGTGCCACCAGCAGAGATCCCTCCGGGACAGGGTACAATGAGCAGTTCTTC	CATSRDPSGTGYNEQFF
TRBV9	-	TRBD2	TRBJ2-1	TGTGCCAGCAGCTCCGGCGGGGGTAATGAGCAGTTCTTC	CASSSGGGNEQFF
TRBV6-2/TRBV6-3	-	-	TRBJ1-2	TGTGCCAGCAGTTACAACAGGCATAACTATGGCTACACCTTC	CASSYNRHNYGYTF
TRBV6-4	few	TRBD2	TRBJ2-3	TGTGCCAGCAGTGGACTAGCGGGGGGGCCAGATACGCAGTATTTT	CASSGLAGGPDTQYF
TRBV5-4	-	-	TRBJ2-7	TGTGCCAGCAGCGTTGGGCCCTCCTACGAGCAGTACTTC	CASSVGPSYEQYF
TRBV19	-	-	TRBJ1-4	TGTGCCAGCCAGATCGGGACCGCGAATGAAAAACTGTTTTTT	CASQIGTANEKLFF
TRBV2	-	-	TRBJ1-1	TGTGCCAGCAGTGAACCAGGGGAATTGAACACTGAAGCTTTCTTT	CASSEPGELNTEAFF
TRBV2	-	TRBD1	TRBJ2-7	TGTGCCAGCAGTCGGACAGGTCTCGGCGAGCAGTACTTC	CASSRTGLGEQYF
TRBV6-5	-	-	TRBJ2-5	TGTGCCAGCAGGGGCCAGGGGTCCCAAGAGACCCAGTACTTC	CASRGQGSQETQYF
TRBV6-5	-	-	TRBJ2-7	TGTGCCAGCAGACCCATTACGGGAGCCTACGAGCAGTACTTC	CASRPITGAYEQYF